The clone carrying this T cell receptor beta chain is a singleton in its sample. Via MiXCR, TCRdb re-called the RT-PCR reads, giving one row per CDR3 protein. The sample lists approximately 200,000 distinct CDR3 sequences, approximately 41% occurring once. The data stem from a study of patients and donors after allogeneic stem cell transplantation. The specimen sequenced was blood, either unsorted or a sorted T cell fraction (not recorded which). This sequence was found in a human donor who was either an allogeneic HSCT recipient or a stem cell or donor lymphocyte infusion donor (not recorded which). It is not recorded whose cells these are; they may come from a transplant donor.

The CDR3 here is CASTSRDRVNTGELFF. The DNA of the CDR3 is TGTGCCAGCACCTCTCGGGACAGGGTTAACACCGGGGAGCTGTTTTTT. The genes are TRBV12-3 or TRBV12-4 and TRBJ2-2; TRBD1 agrees at 9 bases. Unmatched junction bases numbered 8, after V lost 7 bases and J lost 2 bases. CDR3 length equals 16 residues.